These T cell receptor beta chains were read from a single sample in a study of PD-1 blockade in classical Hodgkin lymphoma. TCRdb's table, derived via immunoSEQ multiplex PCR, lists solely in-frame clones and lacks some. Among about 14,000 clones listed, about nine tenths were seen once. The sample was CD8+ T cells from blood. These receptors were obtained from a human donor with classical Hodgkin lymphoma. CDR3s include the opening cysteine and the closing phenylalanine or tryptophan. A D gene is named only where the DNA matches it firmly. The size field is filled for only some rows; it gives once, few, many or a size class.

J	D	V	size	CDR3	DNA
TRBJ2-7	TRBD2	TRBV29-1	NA	CSVERAGAGGYEQYF	TGCAGCGTTGAGAGGGCAGGAGCGGGAGGCTACGAGCAGTACTTC
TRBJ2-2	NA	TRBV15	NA	CATSPSGFGELFF	TGTGCCACCAGCCCGTCAGGGTTCGGGGAGCTGTTTTTT
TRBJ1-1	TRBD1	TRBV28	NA	CASSYRDRGRTEAFF	TGTGCCAGCAGTTACCGGGACAGGGGCAGGACTGAAGCTTTCTTT
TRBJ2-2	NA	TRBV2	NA	CASKGTPGGELFF	TGTGCCAGCAAGGGGACCCCCGGCGGGGAGCTGTTTTTT
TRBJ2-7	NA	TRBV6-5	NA	CASSYDAGAYEQYF	TGTGCCAGCAGTTACGACGCCGGGGCCTACGAGCAGTACTTC
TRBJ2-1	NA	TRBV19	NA	CASSPQGLQVNEQFF	TGTGCCAGTAGCCCCCAGGGGCTCCAGGTGAATGAGCAGTTCTTC
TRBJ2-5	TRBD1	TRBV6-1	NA	CASSDPATGGETQYF	TGTGCCAGCAGTGATCCCGCCACAGGGGGTGAGACCCAGTACTTC
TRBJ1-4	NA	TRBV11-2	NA	CASSSTVTNEKLFF	TGTGCCAGCAGCTCGACAGTAACTAATGAAAAACTGTTTTTT
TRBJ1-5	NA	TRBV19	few	CASSKGGQPQHF	TGTGCCAGTAGTAAGGGAGGTCAGCCCCAGCATTTT
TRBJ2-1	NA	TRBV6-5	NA	CASSYGYEQFF	TGTGCCAGCAGTTACGGCTATGAGCAGTTCTTC
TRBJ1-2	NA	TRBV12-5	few	CASALWGYGYTF	TGTGCTAGTGCCCTATGGGGCTATGGCTACACCTTC
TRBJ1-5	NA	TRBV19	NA	CAAAEAQRFTAYSNQPQHF	TGTGCCGCTGCTGAGGCCCAGCGCTTTACGGCGTATAGCAATCAGCCCCAGCATTTT
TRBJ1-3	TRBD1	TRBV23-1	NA	CASSQWTGTGLGDSGNTIYF	TGCGCCAGCAGTCAATGGACTGGGACAGGGTTGGGAGACTCTGGAAACACCATATATTTT
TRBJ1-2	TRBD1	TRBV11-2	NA	CASSLVAGNRGDGYTF	TGTGCCAGCAGCTTAGTGGCGGGTAACAGGGGGGACGGCTACACCTTC
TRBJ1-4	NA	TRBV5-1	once	CASSVDSSRGEKLFF	TGCGCCAGCAGCGTGGACAGTTCTCGGGGTGAAAAACTGTTTTTT
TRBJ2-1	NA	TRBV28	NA	CASSGYRATIYNEQFF	TGTGCCAGCAGTGGGTACAGGGCGACTATTTACAATGAGCAGTTCTTC
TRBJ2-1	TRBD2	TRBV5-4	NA	CASSLEGLAGYNEQFF	TGTGCCAGCAGCTTGGAGGGACTAGCGGGTTACAATGAGCAGTTCTTC
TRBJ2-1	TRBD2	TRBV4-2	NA	CASSQEPETSGGQYNEQFF	TGTGCCAGCAGCCAAGAACCCGAGACTAGCGGGGGGCAATACAATGAGCAGTTCTTC
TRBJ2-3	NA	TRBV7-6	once	CASSLEGAAGDTQYF	TGTGCCAGCAGCTTAGAGGGAGCGGCGGGAGATACGCAGTATTTT
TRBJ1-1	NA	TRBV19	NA	CASSIGRSNTEAFF	TGTGCCAGTAGTATAGGACGGTCGAACACTGAAGCTTTCTTT
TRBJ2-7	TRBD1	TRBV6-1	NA	CASSEADTGGYEQYF	TGTGCCAGCAGTGAAGCAGACACAGGGGGCTACGAGCAGTACTTC
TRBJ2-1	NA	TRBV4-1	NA	CASSQTTVGLYNEQFF	TGCGCCAGCAGCCAAACGACAGTAGGTCTATACAATGAGCAGTTCTTC
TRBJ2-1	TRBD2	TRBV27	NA	CASSLSAGGVYNEQFF	TGTGCCAGCAGTTTATCTGCGGGAGGGGTCTACAATGAGCAGTTCTTC
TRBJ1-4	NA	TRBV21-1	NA	CVRVGFHEKLFF	TGTGTAAGGGTAGGATTTCATGAAAAACTGTTTTTT
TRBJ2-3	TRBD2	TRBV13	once	CASGKRGLTDTQYF	TGTGCCAGCGGAAAGCGGGGATTAACAGATACGCAGTATTTT
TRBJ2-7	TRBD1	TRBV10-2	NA	CASSESRDRGHEQYF	TGCGCCAGCAGTGAATCTCGGGACAGGGGTCACGAGCAGTACTTC
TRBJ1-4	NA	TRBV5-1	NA	CASSPEGLPGQTNEKLFF	TGCGCCAGCAGCCCTGAGGGACTGCCGGGGCAGACTAATGAAAAACTGTTTTTT
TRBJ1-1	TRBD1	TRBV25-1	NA	CAIRTGGTEAFF	TGTGCCATCCGGACAGGGGGCACTGAAGCTTTCTTT
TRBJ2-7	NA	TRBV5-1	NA	CASSLIGSSYEQYF	TGCGCCAGCAGCTTGATTGGCTCCTCCTACGAGCAGTACTTC
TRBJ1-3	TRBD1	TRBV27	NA	CASRQGASDSAGNTIYF	TGTGCCAGCAGACAGGGGGCCTCTGACTCTGCTGGAAACACCATATATTTT
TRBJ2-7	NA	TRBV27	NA	CASSFLGAREQYF	TGTGCCAGCAGTTTTCTGGGGGCACGGGAGCAGTACTTC
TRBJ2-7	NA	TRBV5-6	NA	CASSPESGNEQYF	TGTGCCAGCAGCCCTGAGTCAGGGAACGAGCAGTACTTC
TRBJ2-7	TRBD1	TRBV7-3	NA	CASSSPNAPGQGANEQYF	TGTGCCAGCAGCTCGCCGAATGCTCCGGGACAGGGGGCAAACGAGCAGTACTTC
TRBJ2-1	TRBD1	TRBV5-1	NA	CASSSWTGTNEQFF	TGCGCCAGCAGCTCGTGGACAGGGACGAACGAGCAGTTCTTC
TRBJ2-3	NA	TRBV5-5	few	CASSLYGEGDTQYF	TGTGCCAGCAGTTTGTACGGGGAAGGAGATACGCAGTATTTT
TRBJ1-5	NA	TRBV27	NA	CASSLSAGRPQHF	TGTGCCAGCAGTTTATCGGCAGGACGGCCCCAGCATTTT
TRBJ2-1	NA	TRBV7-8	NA	CASRNSVSSYNEQFF	TGTGCCAGCAGGAATAGCGTGAGCTCCTACAATGAGCAGTTCTTC
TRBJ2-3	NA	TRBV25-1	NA	CASSESALLGDTQYF	TGTGCCAGCAGTGAATCCGCCCTACTCGGAGATACGCAGTATTTT
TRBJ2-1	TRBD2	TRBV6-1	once	CASSEGEREPENEQFF	TGTGCCAGCAGTGAAGGGGAGCGGGAGCCGGAGAATGAGCAGTTCTTC
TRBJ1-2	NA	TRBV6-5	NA	CASISGDGYTF	TGTGCCAGCATTTCCGGGGATGGCTACACCTTC
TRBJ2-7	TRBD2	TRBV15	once	CATSTPGLAWEQYF	TGTGCCACCAGCACGCCGGGACTAGCTTGGGAGCAGTACTTC
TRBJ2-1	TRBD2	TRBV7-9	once	CASSPAYGPQAGNEQFF	TGTGCCAGCAGCCCCGCTTATGGCCCACAAGCGGGGAATGAGCAGTTCTTC